The 27 T cell receptor beta chains below all came from one sample that was sequenced in a study of patients and donors after allogeneic stem cell transplantation. TCRdb fed the RT-PCR reads into MiXCR, producing one record per CDR3 protein. The sample includes about a million distinct CDR3 sequences, about 20% of them seen just once. Sample: blood, either unsorted or a sorted T cell fraction (not recorded which). These receptors all stem from a human donor who was either an allogeneic HSCT recipient or a stem cell or donor lymphocyte infusion donor (not recorded which). It is not recorded whose cells these are; they may come from a transplant donor.

This chain joins TRBV6-2 or TRBV6-3 and TRBJ2-7, with TRBD2 identical over 9 bases. CDR3 size: 14 residues. V lost 6 bases, J lost 4 bases, and 7 bases stayed unmatched. Germline assignment: CDR1 MNHEY and CDR2 SVGEGT. CDR3 residues: CASSKGTSRYEQYF. The CDR3 nucleotides are TGTGCCAGCAGCAAAGGGACTAGCAGATACGAGCAGTACTTC.

This chain links TRBV12-3 or TRBV12-4 with TRBJ2-2; TRBD2 agrees at 8 bases. The CDR3 is made up of 15 amino acids. Trimming removed 6 bases from V and 4 bases from J; junction bases left unmatched: 7. CDR3 in DNA: TGTGCCAGCAGGCTAGCGGGCCCTAGCACCGGGGAGCTGTTTTTT. Translated, it gives CASRLAGPSTGELFF.

V is TRBV5-6 and J is TRBJ2-7, with 11 bases fitting TRBD1. V shed 3 bases and J 3 bases; nucleotides not matched to a gene: 8. CDR3 length: 16 amino acids. Germline CDR1 and CDR2: SGHDT and YYEEEE. The CDR3 DNA is TGTGCCAGCAGCTACTGGGACAGGGGGAGTCTCTACGAGCAGTACTTC. Protein: CASSYWDRGSLYEQYF. The full variable domain, its missing parts supplied by reference TRBV5-6 and TRBJ2-7, is DAGVTQSPTHLIKTRGQQVTLRCSPKSGHDTVSWYQQALGQGPQFIFQYYEEEERQRGNFPDRFSGHQFPNYSSELNVNALLLGDSALYLCASSYWDRGSLYEQYFGPGTRLTVT.

This clonotype was observed a handful of times. The chain employs TRBV11-2 and TRBJ2-2, with TRBD2 identical over 8 bases. This CDR3 comprises 17 residues. V was pared by 0 bases and J by 5 bases, with 8 bases of the junction left unmatched. The V gene's germline CDR1 is SGHAT and CDR2 FQNNGV. CDR3 protein: CASSLDPGTRETGELFF. DNA for the CDR3: TGTGCCAGCAGCTTAGACCCCGGGACTAGGGAAACCGGGGAGCTGTTTTTT.

This clonotype was found many times. A junction end diverges from the germline sequence, so it may reflect a read error. The J gene is TRBJ2-2, the V gene TRBV7-7; D is ambiguous. This CDR3 contains 13 residues. Per the germline V gene, CDR1 is SSHAT and CDR2 is FNYEAQ (reference sequence). CDR3 DNA sequence: TGTGCTAGCAGCTTAGAAACAACCGGGGAGCTGTTTTTT. Protein product: CASSLETTGELFF.

In its sample, this clonotype was seen a few times. This chain joins TRBV7-8 and TRBJ2-1, with 7 bases matching TRBD1. The CDR3 spans 19 residues. Losses at the gene ends were 2 bases for V and 0 bases for J; bases not matched to a gene: 13. The germline CDR1 and CDR2 sequences are SGHVS and FQNEAQ. DNA for the CDR3: TGTGCCAGCAGCTTAAGGTCCGGGACAGTGTCCTTCTCCTACAATGAGCAGTTCTTC. It translates to CASSLRSGTVSFSYNEQFF.

This clonotype has more than one count but fewer than ten. The rearrangement joins TRBV9 to TRBJ2-1; 12 bases match TRBD2. Germline V gives CDR1 SGDLS, CDR2 YYNGEE. V shed 2 bases and J 7 bases; nucleotides not matched to a gene: 1. This CDR3 is 14 amino acids long. CDR3 nucleotides: TGTGCCAGCAGCGTGACTAGCGGGAGTAATGAGCAGTTCTTC. This gives the protein CASSVTSGSNEQFF.

V is TRBV20-1 and J is TRBJ1-1; no clear D. This CDR3 is 11 amino acids long. Germline loops: CDR1 DFQATT, CDR2 SNEGSKA (reference sequence). V lost 6 bases and J lost 3, with 8 bases in between. For the CDR3, the DNA is TGCAGTGCCCCAGCGTACACTGAAGCTTTCTTT. It encodes CSAPAYTEAFF.

This clonotype has more than one count but fewer than ten. The CDR3 DNA reads as TGTGCCAGCAGCGCCAAGACAGGGGGCTCCTACAATGAGCAGTTCTTC. As protein: CASSAKTGGSYNEQFF. The chain has TRBV13 and TRBJ2-1; 9 nucleotides match TRBD1. Germline lookup yields CDR1 PRHDT and CDR2 FYEKMQ (reference sequence). The CDR3 extends over 16 amino acids. Losses at the gene ends were 5 bases for V and 0 bases for J; bases not matched to a gene: 5.

V and J are TRBV5-1 and TRBJ2-1; TRBD1 might be the D (6 bases). The CDR3 loop spans 14 amino acids. V lost 1 base to trimming and J lost 3 bases, with 8 bases between them. Germline-derived CDR1 and CDR2 are SGHRS and YFSETQ. CDR3 coding DNA: TGCGCCAGCAGCTTGCGGACAGTCTACAATGAGCAGTTCTTC. Translated: CASSLRTVYNEQFF.

This clonotype showed up just a few times. This sequence joins TRBV27 and TRBJ2-1; the D is unclear. The length of the CDR3 is 16 residues. Trimming left V 7 bases short and J 2 bases short, with 18 bases between. Germline V gives CDR1 MNHEY, CDR2 SMNVEV (reference sequence). The DNA for the CDR3 is TGTGCCAGCACCTCGGTCTATTTGGGCCCCTACAATGAGCAGTTCTTC. Protein: CASTSVYLGPYNEQFF.

The chain has TRBV5-1 and TRBJ1-1; 7 bases are a match to TRBD1. J gave up 7 bases and V 3 bases, and 9 bases lay outside the gene matches. Germline assignment: CDR1 SGHRS and CDR2 YFSETQ. The CDR3 contains 14 residues. CDR3 sequence (DNA): TGCGCCAGCAGCTCAACCTCAGGGGGAGTTGAAGCTTTCTTT. It specifies CASSSTSGGVEAFF.

In its sample, this clonotype was seen a few times. This sequence joins TRBV4-2 and TRBJ2-4, with D perhaps TRBD1 (5 bases). Trimming left V 3 bases short and J 8 bases short, with 8 bases between. CDR3 size: 12 residues. Germline loops: CDR1 LGHNA, CDR2 YNFKEQ. Here the CDR3 reads CASSQKGDIQYF. DNA for the CDR3: TGTGCCAGCAGCCAGAAAGGGGACATTCAGTACTTC.

This clonotype has a count of ten or more. This rearrangement joins TRBV29-1 to TRBJ2-5; D possibly uses TRBD1 or TRBD2 (5 bases each). This CDR3 spans 13 amino acids. The germline gives CDR1 SQVTM, CDR2 ANQGSEA. The V end lost 3 bases, the J end lost 0 bases, and 8 bases lay between the germline ends. The CDR3 loop is CSVDGTNQETQYF. CDR3 sequence (DNA): TGCAGCGTTGACGGGACCAACCAAGAGACCCAGTACTTC. Drawing the rest from reference TRBV29-1 and TRBJ2-5, the complete variable domain is SAVISQKPSRDICQRGTSLTIQCQVDSQVTMMFWYRQQPGQSLTLIATANQGSEATYESGFVIDKFPISRPNLTFSTLTVSNMSPEDSSIYLCSVDGTNQETQYFGPGTRLLVL.

The chain uses TRBV20-1 and TRBJ2-2; 7 bases align to TRBD1. The CDR3 consists of 17 residues. Germline loops: CDR1 DFQATT, CDR2 SNEGSKA (reference sequence). After removal of 1 base from V and 7 bases from J, the junction contained 15 bases not matched to a gene. The CDR3 nucleotides read TGCAGTGCTAGAGGGCCCCAGCGACAGGGTGGGCACGGGGAGCTGTTTTTT. Its translation is CSARGPQRQGGHGELFF.

The chain carries TRBV10-2 and TRBJ2-2; possibly TRBD2 for D (7 bases). There are 14 residues in the CDR3. Trimming removed 8 bases from V and 6 bases from J, with 16 bases in between. Germline lookup yields CDR1 WSHSY and CDR2 SAAADI. As DNA, the CDR3 is TGCGCCAGCCGTAGGGGGGGGGAAGCCGGGGAGCTGTTTTTT. This sequence encodes CASRRGGEAGELFF.

The chain employs TRBV10-3 and TRBJ2-2, with D perhaps matching TRBD1 (6 bases). The V gene's germline CDR1 is ENHRY and CDR2 SYGVKD. This CDR3 has 14 amino acids. Here the CDR3 reads CACKGGIRTGELFF. The CDR3 nucleotides read TGTGCATGCAAAGGGGGTATAAGGACCGGGGAGCTGTTTTTT.

The rearrangement uses TRBV4-2 and TRBJ2-1; 13 positions agree with TRBD2. The germline V gene encodes CDR1 LGHNA and CDR2 YNFKEQ. The CDR3 has 18 residues. Unmatched junction bases numbered 11, after V lost 0 bases and J lost 9 bases. CDR3 sequence: CASSQDLPGLAGDGEQFF. CDR3 nucleotides: TGTGCCAGCAGCCAAGATCTACCCGGACTAGCGGGGGACGGTGAGCAGTTCTTC.

This clonotype was picked up many times. The V call is TRBV7-9, the J call TRBJ2-7; D possibly corresponds to TRBD2 (5 bases). From germline, CDR1 is SEHNR and CDR2 FQNEAQ (reference sequence). The length of the CDR3 is 15 residues. V dropped 5 bases and J dropped 3 bases, with 17 bases sitting between them. CDR3 nucleotides: TGTGCCAGCAGCGCAGCAGGATTAGCGTTCTACGAGCAGTACTTC. Translating gives CASSAAGLAFYEQYF.

In its sample, this clonotype was seen once. V is TRBV4-2 and J is TRBJ2-1; unclear D gene. V lost 3 bases to trimming and J lost 5 bases, with 14 bases between them. The CDR3 is 15 residues long. Germline V gives CDR1 LGHNA, CDR2 YNFKEQ. The CDR3 nucleotides read TGTGCCAGCAGCCAGTCCCGGGTCACCAACAATGAGCAGTTCTTC. Amino acids: CASSQSRVTNNEQFF.

The table lists this clonotype with a count of one. This chain links TRBV2 with TRBJ2-7, with 7 bases matching TRBD2. V was pared by 7 bases and J by 6 bases, with 9 bases of the junction left unmatched. Germline CDR1 reads SNHLY; CDR2 reads FYNNEI. This CDR3 is built from 13 residues. This CDR3 is CASKRDPPREQYF. CDR3 nucleotides: TGTGCCAGCAAGCGGGACCCCCCTCGCGAGCAGTACTTC.

The J gene is TRBJ2-7, the V gene TRBV12-3 or TRBV12-4; D might be TRBD1 (6 bases). The CDR3 extends over 14 amino acids. V lost 6 bases and J 2 bases, leaving 14 bases between the germline ends. CDR3 sequence reads: CASSRDTGPYEQYF. In DNA, the CDR3 is TGTGCCAGCAGCCGGGACACCGGACCCTACGAGCAGTACTTC.

The table lists this clonotype with a few counts. J is TRBJ2-1 and V is TRBV12-3 or TRBV12-4, with TRBD2 identical over 12 bases. Unmatched junction bases numbered 7, after V lost 6 bases and J lost 7 bases. The CDR3 contains 15 residues. The CDR3 protein is CASSSLAGGMNEQFF. In DNA form, the CDR3 reads TGTGCCAGCAGCTCCCTAGCGGGGGGGATGAATGAGCAGTTCTTC.

V gene TRBV27 combines with J gene TRBJ1-3; possibly TRBD1 for D (6 bases). V was cut by 3 bases and J by 0 bases, with 18 bases left in between. There are 18 residues in the CDR3. Germline loops: CDR1 MNHEY, CDR2 SMNVEV (reference sequence). CDR3 amino acids: CASSFSSRGIISGNTIYF. DNA for the CDR3: TGTGCCAGCAGTTTTAGTAGCAGGGGAATTATCTCTGGAAACACCATATATTTT.

This clonotype was picked up a small number of times. This chain uses TRBV2 with TRBJ2-5; D ambiguous. The CDR3 has 11 amino acids. The germline V gene encodes CDR1 SNHLY and CDR2 FYNNEI. The germline V and J ends were trimmed by 4 bases and 6 bases, with 6 bases remaining between them. The CDR3 here is CASSAAQTQYF. CDR3 coding DNA: TGTGCCAGCAGTGCCGCCCAGACCCAGTACTTC.

In this sample, this clonotype turned up a few times. This chain links TRBV5-5 with TRBJ2-3; 8 nucleotides match TRBD2. Germline V gene lookup returns CDR1 SGHKS and CDR2 YYEKEE (reference sequence). V dropped 0 bases and J dropped 2; count of bases not matched to a gene: 5. This CDR3 region has 16 residues. CDR3 region: CASSLAGGGNTDTQYF. Written as DNA, the CDR3 is TGTGCCAGCAGCTTGGCGGGAGGGGGAAACACAGATACGCAGTATTTT.

The chain carries TRBV29-1 and TRBJ2-7; 7 bases align to TRBD2. Germline V gene sequence: CDR1 SQVTM, CDR2 ANQGSEA. V lost 4 bases to trimming and J lost 8 bases; unmatched junction nucleotides: 11. The CDR3 sequence is 13 residues long. CDR3 nucleotide sequence: TGCAGCGTTGGATGGGGGGACTACGGCAAGCAGTACTTC. Its translation: CSVGWGDYGKQYF.